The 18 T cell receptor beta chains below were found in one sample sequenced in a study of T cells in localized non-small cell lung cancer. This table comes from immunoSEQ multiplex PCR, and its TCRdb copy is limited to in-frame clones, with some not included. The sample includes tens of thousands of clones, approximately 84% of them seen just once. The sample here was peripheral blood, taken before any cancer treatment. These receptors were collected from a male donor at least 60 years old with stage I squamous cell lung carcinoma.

The CDR3 sequence: CASSLDRGNQPQHF. The CDR3 DNA is TGTGCCAGCAGCCTAGACAGGGGTAATCAGCCCCAGCATTTT. The chain joins TRBV5-6 to TRBJ1-5; 8 nucleotides agree with TRBD1. Germline assignment: CDR1 SGHDT and CDR2 YYEEEE. Trimming at V came to 4 bases and at J to 4 bases, leaving 4 bases not matched to a gene. The CDR3 sequence is 14 residues long. The entire variable domain, with the rest obtained from reference TRBV5-6 and TRBJ1-5, is as follows: DAGVTQSPTHLIKTRGQQVTLRCSPKSGHDTVSWYQQALGQGPQFIFQYYEEEERQRGNFPDRFSGHQFPNYSSELNVNALLLGDSALYLCASSLDRGNQPQHFGDGTRLSIL.

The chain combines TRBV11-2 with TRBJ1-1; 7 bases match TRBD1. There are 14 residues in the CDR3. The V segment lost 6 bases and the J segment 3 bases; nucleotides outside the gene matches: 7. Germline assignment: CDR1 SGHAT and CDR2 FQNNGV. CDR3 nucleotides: TGTGCCAGCAGGGAAGGGGGCAGGGACACTGAAGCTTTCTTT. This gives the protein CASREGGRDTEAFF.

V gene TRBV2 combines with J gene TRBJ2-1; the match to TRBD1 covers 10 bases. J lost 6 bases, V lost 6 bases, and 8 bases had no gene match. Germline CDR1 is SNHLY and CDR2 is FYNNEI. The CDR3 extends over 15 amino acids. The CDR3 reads CASRLGTGASNEQFF. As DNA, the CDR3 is TGTGCCAGCAGGTTGGGGACAGGGGCATCCAATGAGCAGTTCTTC.

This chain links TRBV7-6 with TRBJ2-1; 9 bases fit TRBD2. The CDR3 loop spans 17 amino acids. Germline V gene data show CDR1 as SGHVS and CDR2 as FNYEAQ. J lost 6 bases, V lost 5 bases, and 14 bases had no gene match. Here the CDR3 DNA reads TGTGCCAGCAGCCGATTAAATAGCGGGAGAGTAGGCAATGAGCAGTTCTTC. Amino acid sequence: CASSRLNSGRVGNEQFF.

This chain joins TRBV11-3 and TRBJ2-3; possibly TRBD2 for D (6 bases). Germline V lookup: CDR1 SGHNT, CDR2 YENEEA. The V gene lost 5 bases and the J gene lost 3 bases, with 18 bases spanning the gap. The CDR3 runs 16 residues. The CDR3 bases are TGTGCCAGCAGCCCCTCGTGGCGGGGTGGGACAGATACGCAGTATTTT. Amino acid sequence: CASSPSWRGGTDTQYF.

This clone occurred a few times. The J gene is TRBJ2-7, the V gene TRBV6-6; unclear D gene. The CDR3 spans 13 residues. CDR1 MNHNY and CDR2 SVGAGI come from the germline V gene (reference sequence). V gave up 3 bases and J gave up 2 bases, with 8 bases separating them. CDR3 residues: CASSYPSPYEQYF. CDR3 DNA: TGTGCCAGCAGTTATCCTAGTCCCTACGAGCAGTACTTC.

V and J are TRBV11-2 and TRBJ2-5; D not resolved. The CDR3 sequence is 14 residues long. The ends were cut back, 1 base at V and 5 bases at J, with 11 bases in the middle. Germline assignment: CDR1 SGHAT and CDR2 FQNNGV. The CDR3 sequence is CASSLGGSLETQYF. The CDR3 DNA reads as TGTGCCAGCAGCTTAGGGGGTAGCCTGGAGACCCAGTACTTC.

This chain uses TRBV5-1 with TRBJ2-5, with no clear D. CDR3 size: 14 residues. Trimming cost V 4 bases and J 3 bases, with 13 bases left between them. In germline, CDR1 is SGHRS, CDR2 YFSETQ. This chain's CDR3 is CASSRPSFKETQYF. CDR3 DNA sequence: TGCGCCAGCAGCAGACCAAGTTTCAAAGAGACCCAGTACTTC.

CDR3 DNA sequence: TGTGCCAGCAGTGTTCTCATGAACACTGAAGCTTTCTTT. This sequence encodes CASSVLMNTEAFF. V usage is TRBV6-1 and J usage is TRBJ1-1, with unresolved D. This CDR3 has 13 amino acids. V was shortened by 4 bases and J by 0 bases, with 6 bases between the two germline ends. The germline CDR1 and CDR2 sequences are MNHNS and SASEGT.

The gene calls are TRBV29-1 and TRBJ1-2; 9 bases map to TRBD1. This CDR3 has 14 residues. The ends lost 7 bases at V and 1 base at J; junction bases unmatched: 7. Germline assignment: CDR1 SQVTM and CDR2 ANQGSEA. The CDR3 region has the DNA TGCAGCGCCCGACAGGGGGGGATTAACTATGGCTACACCTTC. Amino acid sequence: CSARQGGINYGYTF.

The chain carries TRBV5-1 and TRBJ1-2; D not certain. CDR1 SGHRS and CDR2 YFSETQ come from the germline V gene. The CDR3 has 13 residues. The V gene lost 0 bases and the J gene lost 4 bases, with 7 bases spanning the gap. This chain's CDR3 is CASSLGGFYGYTF. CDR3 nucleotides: TGCGCCAGCAGCTTGGGCGGGTTCTATGGCTACACCTTC. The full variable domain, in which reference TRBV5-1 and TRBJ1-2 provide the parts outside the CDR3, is KAGVTQTPRYLIKTRGQQVTLSCSPISGHRSVSWYQQTPGQGLQFLFEYFSETQRNKGNFPGRFSGRQFSNSRSEMNVSTLELGDSALYLCASSLGGFYGYTFGSGTRLTVV.

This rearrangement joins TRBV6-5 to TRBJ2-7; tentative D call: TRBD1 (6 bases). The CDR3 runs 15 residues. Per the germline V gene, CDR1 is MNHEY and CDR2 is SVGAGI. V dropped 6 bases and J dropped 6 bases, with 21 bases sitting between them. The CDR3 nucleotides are TGTGCCAGCAGCTCAACAGGGTCTATCATAGGCGAGCAGTACTTC. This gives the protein CASSSTGSIIGEQYF.

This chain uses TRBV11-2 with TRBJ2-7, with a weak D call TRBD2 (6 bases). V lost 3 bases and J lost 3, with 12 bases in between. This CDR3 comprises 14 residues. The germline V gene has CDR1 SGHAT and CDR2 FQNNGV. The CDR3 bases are TGTGCCAGCAGCTTCAGGGACGGGGGCTACGAGCAGTACTTC. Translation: CASSFRDGGYEQYF.

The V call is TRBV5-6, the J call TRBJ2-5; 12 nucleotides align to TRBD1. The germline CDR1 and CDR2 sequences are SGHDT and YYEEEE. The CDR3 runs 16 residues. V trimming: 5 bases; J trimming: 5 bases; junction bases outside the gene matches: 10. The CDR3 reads CASSDSGQGAWETQYF. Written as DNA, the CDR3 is TGTGCCAGCAGTGACTCGGGACAGGGGGCATGGGAGACCCAGTACTTC.

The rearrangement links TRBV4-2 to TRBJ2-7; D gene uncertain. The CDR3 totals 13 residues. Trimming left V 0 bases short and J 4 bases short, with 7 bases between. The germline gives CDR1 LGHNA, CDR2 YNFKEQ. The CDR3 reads CASSQDPRYEQYF. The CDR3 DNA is TGTGCCAGCAGCCAAGATCCTCGGTACGAGCAGTACTTC.

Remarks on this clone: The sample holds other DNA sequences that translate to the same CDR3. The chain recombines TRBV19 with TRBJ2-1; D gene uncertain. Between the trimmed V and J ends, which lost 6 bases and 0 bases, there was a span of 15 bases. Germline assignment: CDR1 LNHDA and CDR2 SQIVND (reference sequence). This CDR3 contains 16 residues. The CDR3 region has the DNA TGTGCCAGTAGCCCTACCGGCAGAAGCTCCTACAATGAGCAGTTCTTC. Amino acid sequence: CASSPTGRSSYNEQFF.

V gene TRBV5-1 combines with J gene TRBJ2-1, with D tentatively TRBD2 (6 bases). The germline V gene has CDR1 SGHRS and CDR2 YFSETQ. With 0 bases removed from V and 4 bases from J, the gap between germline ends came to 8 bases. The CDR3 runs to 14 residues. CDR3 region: CASSLGDFYNEQFF. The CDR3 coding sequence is TGCGCCAGCAGCTTGGGGGACTTTTACAATGAGCAGTTCTTC.

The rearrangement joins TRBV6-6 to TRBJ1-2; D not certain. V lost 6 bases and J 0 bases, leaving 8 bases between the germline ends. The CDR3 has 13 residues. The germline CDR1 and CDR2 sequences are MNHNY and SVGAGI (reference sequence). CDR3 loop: CASRAVTNYGYTF. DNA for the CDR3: TGTGCCAGCAGGGCCGTCACTAACTATGGCTACACCTTC.